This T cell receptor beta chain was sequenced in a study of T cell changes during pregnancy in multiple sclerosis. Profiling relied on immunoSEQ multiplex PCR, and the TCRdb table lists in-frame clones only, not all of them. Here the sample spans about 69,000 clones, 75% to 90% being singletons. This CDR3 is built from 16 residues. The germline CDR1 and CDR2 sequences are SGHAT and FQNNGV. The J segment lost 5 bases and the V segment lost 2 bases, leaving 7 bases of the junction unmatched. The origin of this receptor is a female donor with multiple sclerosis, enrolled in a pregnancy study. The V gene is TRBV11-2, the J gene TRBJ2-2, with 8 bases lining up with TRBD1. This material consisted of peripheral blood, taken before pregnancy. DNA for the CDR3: TGTGCCAGCAGCTTACCGCAGGGGGCCGGGACCGGGGAGCTGTTTTTT. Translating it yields CASSLPQGAGTGELFF.